These T cell receptor beta chains were read from a single sample in a study of blood T cell repertoires in COVID-19. The data were produced by immunoSEQ multiplex PCR, yet TCRdb's version contains in-frame clones alone and is incomplete. Among about 150,000 clones, around 80% were seen once, and the ten largest hold 7.3%. The sample comprised PBMCs or T cells enriched from blood (not recorded which). These receptors were taken from a man aged 50 to 59 who had recovered from COVID-19. The CDR3 runs from the conserved cysteine through the conserved F or W. The D gene is left open where the match is weak. Where a row states a size, it is once, few, many or the class of an expanded clone; other rows omit it.

clone_size d_call j_call v_call cdr3_length cdr3_nt cdr3_aa
NA TRBD1 TRBJ1-5 TRBV4-1 15 TGCGCCAGCAGCCAAGACGGGACAGGGGGTCAGCCCCAGCATTTT CASSQDGTGGQPQHF
once NA TRBJ1-6 TRBV25-1 14 TGTGCCAGCAGTGAACAGGGAAACAATTCACCCCTCCACTTT CASSEQGNNSPLHF
NA TRBD1 TRBJ1-2 TRBV24-1 14 TGTGCCACCAGTGATTTAGGGGGCCGGGGTGGCTACACCTTC CATSDLGGRGGYTF
NA NA TRBJ1-1 TRBV6-2/TRBV6-3 16 TGTGCCAGCAGTTACCCTAATCAGGGGCTGAACACTGAAGCTTTCTTT CASSYPNQGLNTEAFF
NA NA TRBJ2-5 TRBV2 13 TGTGCCAGCAGTGAGAGCCCGGGGGAGACCCAGTACTTC CASSESPGETQYF
once NA TRBJ1-6 TRBV15 15 TGTGCCACCAGCATGCGGCAGGGGAATAATTCACCCCTCCACTTT CATSMRQGNNSPLHF
NA NA TRBJ1-6 TRBV10-3 20 TGTGCCATCAGTGAGTCCGGGCAGCTGAGCGGGATCCCCTATAATTCACCCCTCCACTTT CAISESGQLSGIPYNSPLHF
NA NA TRBJ1-5 TRBV30 14 TGTGCCTGGAGTGGGACACATAGCAATCAGCCCCAGCATTTT CAWSGTHSNQPQHF
NA TRBD2 TRBJ2-1 TRBV9 21 TGTGCCAGCAGCCCCGGGGGGACTAGCGGGGGGCGTCGACTCTCCTACAATGAGCAGTTCTTC CASSPGGTSGGRRLSYNEQFF
NA TRBD1 TRBJ1-2 TRBV19 14 TGTGCCAGTGGACGGGGACAGGGGTTGTATGGCTACACCTTC CASGRGQGLYGYTF
NA NA TRBJ1-6 TRBV6-5 14 TGTGCCAGCAGACAGTCCCCAAGGGAGTCACCCCTCCACTTT CASRQSPRESPLHF
many NA TRBJ2-1 TRBV27 16 TGTGCCAGCAGTTTAAGGGGTGGGGGGATAAACAATGAGCAGTTCTTC CASSLRGGGINNEQFF
NA TRBD2 TRBJ2-1 TRBV6-5 15 TGTGCCAGCAGCCGTGGGCGGCGGGAGGGGAATGAGCAGTTCTTC CASSRGRREGNEQFF
NA NA TRBJ1-1 TRBV7-3 13 TGTGCCAGCAGCTCGGACAGATCCACTGAAGCTTTCTTT CASSSDRSTEAFF
few NA TRBJ1-5 TRBV12-3/TRBV12-4 13 TGTGCCAGCAGTTTAGGGGCCAATCAGCCCCAGCATTTT CASSLGANQPQHF
NA NA TRBJ1-1 TRBV15 15 TGTGCCACCAGCAGAAACCCGGGGTTGCGCACTGAAGCTTTCTTT CATSRNPGLRTEAFF
NA NA TRBJ1-2 TRBV19 14 TGTGCCAGTAGTATGGACAATGCTAACTATGGCTACACCTTC CASSMDNANYGYTF
NA NA TRBJ1-5 TRBV7-3 16 TGTGCCAGCAGCTTCCGGGACTACGATAGCAATCAGCCCCAGCATTTT CASSFRDYDSNQPQHF
NA NA TRBJ2-2 TRBV15 14 TGTGCCACCAGCGGGTGGGGGCGTCCCGGGGAGCTGTTTTTT CATSGWGRPGELFF
NA TRBD1 TRBJ2-7 TRBV3-1/TRBV3-2 14 TGTGCCAGCAGCCGACAGGGGGATTCTTACGAGCAGTACTTC CASSRQGDSYEQYF
few TRBD1 TRBJ1-1 TRBV5-4 15 TGTGCCAGCAGCTTGACAGGGGCAACGAACACTGAAGCTTTCTTT CASSLTGATNTEAFF
NA NA TRBJ2-3 TRBV6-5 15 TGTGCCAGCAGTTACCCGGCGGGGAGCACAGATACGCAGTATTTT CASSYPAGSTDTQYF
once TRBD1 TRBJ1-2 TRBV7-9 13 TGTGCCAGCAGCCAAACAGGGGCTTATGGCTACACCTTC CASSQTGAYGYTF
NA NA TRBJ2-5 TRBV7-3 14 TGTGCCAGCAGCTTAGCAGGAAGATCGGAGACCCAGTACTTC CASSLAGRSETQYF
NA TRBD2 TRBJ2-3 TRBV7-2 14 TGTGCCAGCAGCTCGACTAGCGGCACAGATACGCAGTATTTT CASSSTSGTDTQYF
few TRBD1 TRBJ1-2 TRBV7-8 14 TGTGCCAGCAGCCGGACGGGGACAGGCGGTGGCTACACCTTC CASSRTGTGGGYTF
once TRBD2 TRBJ2-1 TRBV12-5 14 TGTGCTAGTGGTTTGACGGGGGGGCCAGGTGAGCAGTTCTTC CASGLTGGPGEQFF
NA TRBD1 TRBJ1-6 TRBV11-2 17 TGTGCCAGCAGCCCCCCTACCGGACAGGGGGCTTCTCTCACCCTCCACTTT CASSPPTGQGASLTLHF
few TRBD1 TRBJ1-2 TRBV4-3 18 TGCGCCAGCAGCATATCCACCCTTGACAGGGAATGGAACTATGGCTACACCTTC CASSISTLDREWNYGYTF
NA TRBD1 TRBJ2-7 TRBV7-3 15 TGTGCCAGCAGCTTAAAAGGGACAGAGACCTACGAGCAGTACTTC CASSLKGTETYEQYF
NA TRBD1 TRBJ2-2 TRBV6-2/TRBV6-3 15 TGTGCCAGCAGTAGGACAGGCGCTTGGACCGGGGAGCTGTTTTTT CASSRTGAWTGELFF
NA TRBD1 TRBJ1-2 TRBV19 15 TGTGCCAGTAGTATAGGTCCGGGACAGACTTATGGCTACACCTTC CASSIGPGQTYGYTF
once TRBD1 TRBJ1-1 TRBV6-2/TRBV6-3 15 TGTGCCAGCAGTCAACCAGGGGGAACGAACACTGAAGCTTTCTTT CASSQPGGTNTEAFF
NA TRBD1 TRBJ1-1 TRBV30 15 TGTGCCTGGAGTCCACGGGCAGGGGGCGCGTCTGAAGCTTTCTTT CAWSPRAGGASEAFF
once TRBD2 TRBJ2-2 TRBV7-3 17 TGTGCCAGCAGCTCCTCCGCTAGCGGGGGGAACACCGGGGAGCTGTTTTTT CASSSSASGGNTGELFF
NA TRBD2 TRBJ2-1 TRBV4-1 15 TGCGCCAGCAGCCAGCAGTCTAGCGGGGGGAATGAGCAGTTCTTC CASSQQSSGGNEQFF
NA TRBD1 TRBJ1-1 TRBV29-1 14 TGCAGCGTTGCCAGGGGGCTCGGTGACACTGAAGCTTTCTTT CSVARGLGDTEAFF
NA NA TRBJ2-1 TRBV28 15 TGTGCCAGCAGTAATGGCGGGGGCGGATCAAAGGAGCAGTTCTTC CASSNGGGGSKEQFF
NA NA TRBJ1-3 TRBV4-2 16 TGTGCCAGCAGCCAAGCGTATGCCAGCTCTGGAAACACCATATATTTT CASSQAYASSGNTIYF
NA TRBD1 TRBJ1-1 TRBV10-3 14 TGTGCCATCAGTGACCTCCGGGACAGGGAGGAACCTTTCTTT CAISDLRDREEPFF
NA TRBD1 TRBJ2-5 TRBV7-8 15 TGTGCCAGCAGCCCCCGGAACAGGGGCCGGGAGACCCAGTACTTC CASSPRNRGRETQYF
NA TRBD1 TRBJ1-2 TRBV6-2/TRBV6-3 15 TGTGCCAGCAGACCTGGGACAGGGCAAATCTATGGCTACACCTTC CASRPGTGQIYGYTF
NA TRBD2 TRBJ2-7 TRBV27 15 TGTGCCAGCAGTTCTTCCGGGACTAGCGGGGGTAAGCAGTACTTC CASSSSGTSGGKQYF
NA NA TRBJ1-1 TRBV2 16 TGTGCCAGCAGTGAAGCGAGGGGGACACCGAACACTGAAGCTTTCTTT CASSEARGTPNTEAFF
NA NA TRBJ2-7 TRBV5-6 14 TGTGCCAGCAGCTTCGGGGTAACGGGGAGATCGCAGTACTTC CASSFGVTGRSQYF
NA NA TRBJ1-3 TRBV4-2 18 TGTGCCAGCAGCCAAGTTGTTTCAGGGCTCGGCTCTGGAAACACCATATATTTT CASSQVVSGLGSGNTIYF
NA TRBD2 TRBJ2-2 TRBV2 17 TGTGCCAGCAGTACACTAGCGGGGGGACTGAACACCGGGGAGCTGTTTTTT CASSTLAGGLNTGELFF
NA NA TRBJ2-7 TRBV10-1 15 TGCGCCAGCAGAATGGGACTGAAAAAATCCTACGAGCAGTACTTC CASRMGLKKSYEQYF
NA NA TRBJ2-5 TRBV6-5 13 TGTGCCAGCCCCCTGATGGGTTCGGGGACCCAGTACTTC CASPLMGSGTQYF
NA NA TRBJ1-4 TRBV7-2 15 TGTGCCAGCAGCCCCTTGCCAGGGGTTGATGAAAAACTGTTTTTT CASSPLPGVDEKLFF